This TCR beta chain was sequenced for a study of patients and donors after allogeneic stem cell transplantation. This clonotype was detected a few times. In TCRdb, the RT-PCR reads were re-called with MiXCR into one record per CDR3 protein. The table lists about 210,000 distinct CDR3 sequences, about 38% of them singletons. V was trimmed by 2 bases and J by 0 bases, leaving 2 bases between them. This CDR3 is 12 amino acids long. In germline, CDR1 is DFQATT, CDR2 SNEGSKA (reference sequence). The chain joins TRBV20-1 to TRBJ1-5, with unresolved D. Sequences were obtained from blood, either unsorted or a sorted T cell fraction (not recorded which). This sequence was found in a human donor who was either an allogeneic HSCT recipient or a stem cell or donor lymphocyte infusion donor (not recorded which). It is not recorded whose cells these are; they may come from a transplant donor. This CDR3 is CSARYSNQPQHF. CDR3 coding DNA: TGCAGTGCTAGATATAGCAATCAGCCCCAGCATTTT.